This TCR beta chain derives from a study of T cell repertoires in cytomegalovirus infection. Looking at the study overall: As its CMV epitopes, the study selected recently identified HLA-C-restricted and well-studied HLA-B-restricted targets. It can be stated that public TCR beta signatures indicated CMV infection as well as a matching HLA type.

TCRdb used MiXCR to reprocess the reads, holding one entry per CDR3 protein. The sample consists of about half a million distinct CDR3 sequences, 33% of them appearing once. Study conclusions and caveats: Cumulated frequencies of public TCR beta families served to identify carriers of CMV plus the relevant HLA. HLA-C-restricted, CMV-specific TCR beta clonotypes were dominant ex vivo.

This clonotype appeared a few times. Antigen unknown. The CDR3 extends over 12 amino acids. Germline V gene sequence: CDR1 LNHDA, CDR2 SQIVND (reference sequence). Trimming stripped 5 bases from V and 5 bases from J, with 9 bases between. The V call is TRBV19, the J call TRBJ2-5; D gene unclear. The material sequenced was cultured PBMCs, taken from culture after CMV antigen stimulation. The origin of this receptor is a human donor in good health (CMV status not recorded). Some clones in this sample may be carry-over from other donors' samples. CDR3 region: CASSSTAETQYF. The CDR3 nucleotides are TGTGCCAGTAGTTCAACCGCGGAGACCCAGTACTTC.